This TCR beta chain stems from a study of Ad26.COV2.S vaccination and SARS-CoV-2 variants. The assay was immunoSEQ multiplex PCR, and TCRdb's table has in-frame clones only and misses some. The sample yields roughly 380,000 clones, roughly 88% seen once. The V gene's germline CDR1 is SGHTA and CDR2 FQGNSA. V shed 1 base and J shed 1 base, with 7 bases lying between them. The CDR3 has 14 amino acids. Specified treatment: roughly 18 received Ad26.COV2.S at low or high dose, single or two shots; several received placebo; per-sample allocation not given. Samples were taken on day 63 after the first vaccine or placebo injection.

Sequencing was performed on peripheral blood, taken in a trial of Ad26.COV2.S vaccine versus placebo. The TCR comes from a person aged 18-60 years who received the Ad26.COV2.S COVID-19 vaccine or a placebo. The J gene is TRBJ2-5, the V gene TRBV7-2; D is perhaps TRBD1 (5 bases). In DNA form, the CDR3 reads TGTGCCAGCAGCTTAGTAGGGGTCCAAGAGACCCAGTACTTC. This codes for CASSLVGVQETQYF.